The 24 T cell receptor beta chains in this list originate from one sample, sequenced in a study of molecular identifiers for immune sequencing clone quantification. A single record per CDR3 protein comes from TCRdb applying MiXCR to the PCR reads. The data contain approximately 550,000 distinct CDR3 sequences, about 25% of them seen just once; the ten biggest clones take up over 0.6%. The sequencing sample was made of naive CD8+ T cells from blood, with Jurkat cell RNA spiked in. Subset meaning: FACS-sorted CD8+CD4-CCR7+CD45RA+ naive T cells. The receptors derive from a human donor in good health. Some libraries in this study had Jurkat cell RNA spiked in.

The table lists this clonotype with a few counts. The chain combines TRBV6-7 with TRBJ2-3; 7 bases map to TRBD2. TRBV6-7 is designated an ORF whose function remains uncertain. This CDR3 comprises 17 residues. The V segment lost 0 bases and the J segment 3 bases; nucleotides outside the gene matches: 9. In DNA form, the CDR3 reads TGTGCCAGCAGTTACTCGTGGGGGGGGACGTATACAGATACGCAGTATTTT. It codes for CASSYSWGGTYTDTQYF.

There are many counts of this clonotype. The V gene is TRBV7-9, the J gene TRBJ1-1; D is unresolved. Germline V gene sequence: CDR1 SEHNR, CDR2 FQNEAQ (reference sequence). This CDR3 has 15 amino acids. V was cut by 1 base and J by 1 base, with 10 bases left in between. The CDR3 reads CASSLVRQENTEAFF. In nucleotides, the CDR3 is TGTGCCAGCAGCTTAGTCCGCCAGGAGAACACTGAAGCTTTCTTT.

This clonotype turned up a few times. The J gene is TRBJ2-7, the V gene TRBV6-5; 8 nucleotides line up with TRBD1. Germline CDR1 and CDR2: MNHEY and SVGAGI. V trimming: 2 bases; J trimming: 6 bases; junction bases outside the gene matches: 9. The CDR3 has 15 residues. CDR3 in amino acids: CASSYTGTGWCEQYF. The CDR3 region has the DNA TGTGCCAGCAGTTACACCGGGACAGGCTGGTGCGAGCAGTACTTC.

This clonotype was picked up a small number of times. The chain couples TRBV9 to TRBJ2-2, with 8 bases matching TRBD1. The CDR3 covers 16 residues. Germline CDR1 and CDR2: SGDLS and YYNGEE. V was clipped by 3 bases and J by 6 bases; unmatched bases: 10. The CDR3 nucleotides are TGTGCCAGCAGCGAAGCCGGGACAGGTTGGTCCGGGGAGCTGTTTTTT. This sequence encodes CASSEAGTGWSGELFF.

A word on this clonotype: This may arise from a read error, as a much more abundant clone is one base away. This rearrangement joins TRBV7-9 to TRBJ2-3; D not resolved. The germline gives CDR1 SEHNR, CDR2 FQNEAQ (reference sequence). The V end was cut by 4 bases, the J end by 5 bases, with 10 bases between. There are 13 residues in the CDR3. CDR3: CASSSPMGDTQYF. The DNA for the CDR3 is TGTGCCAGCAGCTCGCCAATGGGAGATACGCAGTATTTT. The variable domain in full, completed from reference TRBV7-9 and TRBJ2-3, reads DTGVSQNPRHKITKRGQNVTFRCDPISEHNRLYWYRQTLGQGPEFLTYFQNEAQLEKSRLLSDRFSAERPKGSFSTLEIQRTEQGDSAMYLCASSSPMGDTQYFGPGTRLTVL.

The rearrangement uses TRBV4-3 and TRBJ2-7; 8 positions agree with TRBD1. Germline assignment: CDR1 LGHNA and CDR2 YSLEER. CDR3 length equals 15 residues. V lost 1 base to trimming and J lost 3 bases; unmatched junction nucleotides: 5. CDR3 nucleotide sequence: TGCGCCAGCAGCCAAGTAACAGGGGGTCGCTACGAGCAGTACTTC. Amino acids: CASSQVTGGRYEQYF.

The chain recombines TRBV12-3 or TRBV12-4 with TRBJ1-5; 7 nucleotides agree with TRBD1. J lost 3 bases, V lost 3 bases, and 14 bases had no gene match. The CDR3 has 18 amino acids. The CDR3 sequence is CASSFFTDDRVHNQPQHF. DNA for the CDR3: TGTGCCAGCAGTTTCTTTACCGATGACAGGGTCCACAATCAGCCCCAGCATTTT.

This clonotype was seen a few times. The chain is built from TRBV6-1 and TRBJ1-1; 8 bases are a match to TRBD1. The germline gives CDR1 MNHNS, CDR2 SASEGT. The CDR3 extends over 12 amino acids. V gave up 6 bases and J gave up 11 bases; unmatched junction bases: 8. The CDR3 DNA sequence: TGTGCCAGCAGGAATCAGGGGGCGCGGGCTTTCTTT. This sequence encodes CASRNQGARAFF.

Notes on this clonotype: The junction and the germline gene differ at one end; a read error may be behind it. The CDR3 here is CARSWGGGEQYF. The CDR3 DNA sequence: TGTGCCCGCAGTTGGGGGGGGGGCGAGCAGTACTTC. V usage is TRBV25-1 and J usage is TRBJ2-7; 7 nucleotides align to TRBD2. Germline V gene lookup returns CDR1 MGHDK and CDR2 SYGVNS. This CDR3 has 12 amino acids.

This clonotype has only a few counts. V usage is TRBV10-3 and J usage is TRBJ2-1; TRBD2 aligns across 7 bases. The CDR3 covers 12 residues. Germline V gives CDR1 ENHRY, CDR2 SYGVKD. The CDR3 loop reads CEPPGTNNEQFF. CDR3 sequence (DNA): TGTGAACCACCGGGGACTAACAATGAGCAGTTCTTC.

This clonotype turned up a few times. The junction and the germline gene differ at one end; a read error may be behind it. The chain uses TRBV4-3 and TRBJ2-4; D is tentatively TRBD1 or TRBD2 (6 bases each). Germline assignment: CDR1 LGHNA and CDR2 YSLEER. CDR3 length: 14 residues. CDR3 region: CASSQDRSGGAGNF. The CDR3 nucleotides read TGCGCCAGCAGCCAAGATAGGTCCGGGGGCGCTGGGAACTTC.

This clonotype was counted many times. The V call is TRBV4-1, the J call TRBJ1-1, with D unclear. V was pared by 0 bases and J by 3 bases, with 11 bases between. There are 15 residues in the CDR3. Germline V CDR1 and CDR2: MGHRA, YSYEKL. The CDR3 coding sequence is TGCGCCAGCAGCCAAGATTACGGGGAGCACACTGAAGCTTTCTTT. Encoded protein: CASSQDYGEHTEAFF.

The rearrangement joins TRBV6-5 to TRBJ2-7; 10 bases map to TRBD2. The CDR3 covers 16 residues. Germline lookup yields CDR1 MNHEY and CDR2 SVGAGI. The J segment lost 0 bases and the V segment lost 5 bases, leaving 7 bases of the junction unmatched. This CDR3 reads CASSLTSSGSSYEQYF. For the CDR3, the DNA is TGTGCCAGCAGTCTCACCTCTAGCGGGAGCTCCTACGAGCAGTACTTC.

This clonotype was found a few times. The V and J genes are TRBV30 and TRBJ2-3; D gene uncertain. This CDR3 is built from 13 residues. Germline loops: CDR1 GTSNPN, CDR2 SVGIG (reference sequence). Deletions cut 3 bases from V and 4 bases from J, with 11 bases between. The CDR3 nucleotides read TGTGCCTGGAGCTCCCGTACCGCAGATACGCAGTATTTT. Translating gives CAWSSRTADTQYF.

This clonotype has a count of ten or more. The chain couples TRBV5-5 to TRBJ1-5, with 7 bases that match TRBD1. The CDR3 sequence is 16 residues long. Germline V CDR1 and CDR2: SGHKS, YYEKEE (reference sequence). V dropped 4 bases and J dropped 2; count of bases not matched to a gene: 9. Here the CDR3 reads CASSPTGERGNQPQHF. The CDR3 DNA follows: TGTGCCAGCAGCCCAACAGGGGAAAGGGGCAATCAGCCCCAGCATTTT.

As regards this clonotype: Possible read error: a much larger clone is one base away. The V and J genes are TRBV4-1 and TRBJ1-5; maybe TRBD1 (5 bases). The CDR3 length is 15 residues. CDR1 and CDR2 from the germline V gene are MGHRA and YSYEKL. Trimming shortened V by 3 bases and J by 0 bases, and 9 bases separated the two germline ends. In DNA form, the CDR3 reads TGCGCCAGCAGCCATATGCAGGGTAGCAATCAGCCCCAGCATTTT. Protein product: CASSHMQGSNQPQHF.

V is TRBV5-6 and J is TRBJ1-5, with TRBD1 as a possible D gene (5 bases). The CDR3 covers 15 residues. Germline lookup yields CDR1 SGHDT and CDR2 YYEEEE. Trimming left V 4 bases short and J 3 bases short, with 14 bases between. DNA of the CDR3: TGTGCCAGCAGCGCGGGACCCCGGGCCAATCAGCCCCAGCATTTT. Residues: CASSAGPRANQPQHF.

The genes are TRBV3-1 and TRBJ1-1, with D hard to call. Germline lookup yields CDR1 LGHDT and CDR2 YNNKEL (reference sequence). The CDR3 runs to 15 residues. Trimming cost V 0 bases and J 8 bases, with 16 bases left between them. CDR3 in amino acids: CASSQDNGGRREAFF. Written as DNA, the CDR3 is TGTGCCAGCAGCCAAGATAATGGAGGTCGCAGGGAAGCTTTCTTT.

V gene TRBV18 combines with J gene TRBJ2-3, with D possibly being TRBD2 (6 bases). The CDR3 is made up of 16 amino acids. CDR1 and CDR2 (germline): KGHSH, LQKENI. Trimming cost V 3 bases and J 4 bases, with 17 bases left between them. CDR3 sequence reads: CASSPDGSRASDTQYF. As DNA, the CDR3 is TGTGCCAGCTCACCCGACGGGAGTAGGGCTTCAGATACGCAGTATTTT.

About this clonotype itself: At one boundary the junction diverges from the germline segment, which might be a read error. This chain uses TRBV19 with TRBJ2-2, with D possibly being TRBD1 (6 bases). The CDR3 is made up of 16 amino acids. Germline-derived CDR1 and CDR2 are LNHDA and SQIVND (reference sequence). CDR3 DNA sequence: TGTGCCAGTAGTATCTTTCTAAACAGGGATACCGGGGTGCTGTTTTTT. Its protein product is CASSIFLNRDTGVLFF.

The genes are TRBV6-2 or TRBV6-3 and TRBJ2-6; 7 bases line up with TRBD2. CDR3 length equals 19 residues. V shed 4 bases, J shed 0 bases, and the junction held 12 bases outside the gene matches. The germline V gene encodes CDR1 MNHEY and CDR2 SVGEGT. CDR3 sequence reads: CASSSYGLGMNSGANVLTF. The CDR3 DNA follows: TGTGCCAGCAGTTCCTACGGACTAGGGATGAACTCTGGGGCCAACGTCCTGACTTTC.

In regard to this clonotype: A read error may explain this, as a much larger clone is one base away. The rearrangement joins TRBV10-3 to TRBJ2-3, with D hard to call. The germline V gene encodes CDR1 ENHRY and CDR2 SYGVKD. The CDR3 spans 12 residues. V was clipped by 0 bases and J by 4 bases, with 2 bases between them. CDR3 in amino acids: CAISESADTQYF. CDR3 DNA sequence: TGTGCCATCAGTGAGTCGGCAGATACGCAGTATTTT.

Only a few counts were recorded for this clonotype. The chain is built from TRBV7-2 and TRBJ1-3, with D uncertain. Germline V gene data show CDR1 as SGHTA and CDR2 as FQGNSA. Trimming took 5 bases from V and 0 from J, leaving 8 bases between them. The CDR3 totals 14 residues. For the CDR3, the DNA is TGTGCCAGCAGCCCCCCCGGCTCTGGAAACACCATATATTTT. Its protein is CASSPPGSGNTIYF.

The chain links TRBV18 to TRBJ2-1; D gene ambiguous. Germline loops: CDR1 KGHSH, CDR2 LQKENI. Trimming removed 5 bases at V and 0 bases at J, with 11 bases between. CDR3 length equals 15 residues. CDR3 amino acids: CASSGARSSYNEQFF. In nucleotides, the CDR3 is TGTGCCAGCTCAGGTGCCAGGAGCTCCTACAATGAGCAGTTCTTC.